A single sample is the source of the 15 T cell receptor beta chains below, sequenced in a study of beta chain features in type 1 diabetes. Since all of the isolated RNA was reverse transcribed, expressed TCRB transcripts were what got sequenced. The assay was immunoSEQ multiplex PCR, and TCRdb's table has in-frame clones only and misses some. The sample has a few hundred thousand clones, roughly 10% seen once. The material sequenced was central memory CD4+ T cells from blood. Source of these receptors: a man aged 18 to 30 in good health.

This clone has a handful of counts. V usage is TRBV7-9 and J usage is TRBJ2-1, with D possibly matching TRBD1 (6 bases). Germline V gene lookup returns CDR1 SEHNR and CDR2 FQNEAQ (reference sequence). This CDR3 spans 14 amino acids. Trimming took 2 bases from V and 3 from J, leaving 8 bases between them. CDR3 amino acids: CASSLSDSYNEQFF. CDR3 sequence (DNA): TGTGCCAGCAGCTTATCGGACAGCTACAATGAGCAGTTCTTC.

This clone was counted only a few times. The rearrangement uses TRBV30 and TRBJ2-1; D possibly corresponds to TRBD1 (5 bases). Germline values: CDR1 GTSNPN, CDR2 SVGIG (reference sequence). CDR3 length: 14 amino acids. V lost 0 bases and J lost 7, with 13 bases in between. CDR3: CAWSVKLGANEQFF. The CDR3 DNA is TGTGCCTGGAGTGTAAAGTTAGGGGCGAATGAGCAGTTCTTC.

This clone has more than one count but fewer than ten. This chain connects TRBV7-2 to TRBJ2-7; weak D call: TRBD2 (6 bases). The V end lost 1 base, the J end lost 4 bases, and 8 bases lay between the germline ends. The CDR3 loop spans 13 amino acids. The germline V gene has CDR1 SGHTA and CDR2 FQGNSA. The CDR3 DNA is TGTGCCAGCAGCTTAGGGGGACTTTACGAGCAGTACTTC. Amino acids: CASSLGGLYEQYF.

This clone was counted a few times. Other DNA sequences within the sample encode an identical CDR3. The chain combines TRBV10-3 with TRBJ2-7; 13 bases align to TRBD2. The CDR3 is 14 amino acids. Germline V gene data show CDR1 as ENHRY and CDR2 as SYGVKD. CDR3 nucleotides: TGTGCAGCGTCGGGACTAGCGGGACCATACGAGCAGTACTTC. Amino acid sequence: CAASGLAGPYEQYF.

The chain uses TRBV11-3 and TRBJ2-3; 7 nucleotides align to TRBD2. Trimming at V came to 1 base and at J to 4 bases, leaving 5 bases not matched to a gene. This CDR3 is 15 amino acids long. The germline CDR1 and CDR2 sequences are SGHNT and YENEEA. Written as DNA, the CDR3 is TGTGCCAGCAGCTTAGGCGCTAGCGGCGCAGATACGCAGTATTTT. This codes for CASSLGASGADTQYF.

This clone showed up many times. J is TRBJ2-6 and V is TRBV10-3; no clear D. CDR3 length equals 15 residues. Germline assignment: CDR1 ENHRY and CDR2 SYGVKD. The V gene lost 3 bases and the J gene lost 2 bases, with 8 bases spanning the gap. The CDR3 region has the DNA TGTGCCATCAGTGAAGGAGAGGCTGGGGCCAACGTCCTGACTTTC. Translating it yields CAISEGEAGANVLTF.

The genes are TRBV9 and TRBJ2-7; D may match TRBD1 or TRBD2 (5 bases each). The germline V and J ends were trimmed by 0 bases and 1 base, with 11 bases remaining between them. This CDR3 is 15 amino acids long. Germline V gene sequence: CDR1 SGDLS, CDR2 YYNGEE. The CDR3 loop reads CASSVGLGESYEQYF. The CDR3 coding sequence is TGTGCCAGCAGCGTAGGTTTGGGGGAGTCCTACGAGCAGTACTTC.

The table lists this clone with a few counts. V usage is TRBV10-3 and J usage is TRBJ2-5; D perhaps matches TRBD1 (6 bases). The CDR3 consists of 12 residues. The ends were cut back, 10 bases at V and 0 bases at J, with 9 bases in the middle. Germline CDR1 reads ENHRY; CDR2 reads SYGVKD. The CDR3 is CATRQDQETQYF. In DNA, the CDR3 is TGTGCCACACGACAGGACCAAGAGACCCAGTACTTC.

The chain recombines TRBV30 with TRBJ2-5; no firm D call. The V and J ends lost 2 bases and 9 bases respectively, with 13 bases between them. Germline V gene data show CDR1 as GTSNPN and CDR2 as SVGIG (reference sequence). CDR3 length: 12 residues. The CDR3 DNA reads TGTGCCTGGAGTCTCCGGACCAAGGCCCAGTACTTC. Its translation is CAWSLRTKAQYF.

The chain carries TRBV4-3 and TRBJ2-6; TRBD1 might be the D (5 bases). Deletions cut 1 base from V and 4 bases from J, with 14 bases between. CDR3 length: 17 amino acids. Germline loops: CDR1 LGHNA, CDR2 YSLEER. Here the CDR3 reads CASSQGMSDIGANVLTF. The CDR3 DNA follows: TGCGCCAGCAGCCAAGGAATGTCGGACATCGGGGCCAACGTCCTGACTTTC.

The chain joins TRBV7-9 to TRBJ2-1; D gene unclear. CDR1 SEHNR and CDR2 FQNEAQ come from the germline V gene (reference sequence). The CDR3 has 12 amino acids. V was clipped by 1 base and J by 7 bases, with 5 bases between them. CDR3: CASSLGENEQFF. CDR3 bases: TGTGCCAGCAGCTTAGGGGAAAATGAGCAGTTCTTC. Filled out from reference TRBV7-9 and TRBJ2-1, the complete variable domain reads DTGVSQNPRHKITKRGQNVTFRCDPISEHNRLYWYRQTLGQGPEFLTYFQNEAQLEKSRLLSDRFSAERPKGSFSTLEIQRTEQGDSAMYLCASSLGENEQFFGPGTRLTVL.

This clone has a handful of counts. V gene TRBV4-1 combines with J gene TRBJ2-5, with TRBD1 matching over 7 bases. V lost 1 base and J lost 4; bases outside the gene matches: 12. This CDR3 is 17 amino acids long. CDR1 and CDR2 (germline): MGHRA, YSYEKL. The CDR3 DNA sequence: TGCGCCAGCAGCCAAGCTCCCTCCAGGGGGTATGGAGAGACCCAGTACTTC. As protein: CASSQAPSRGYGETQYF.

The chain couples TRBV7-2 to TRBJ2-7; the match to TRBD2 covers 10 bases. CDR1 and CDR2 from the germline V gene are SGHTA and FQGNSA. This CDR3 has 15 residues. The ends lost 4 bases at V and 0 bases at J; junction bases unmatched: 3. The CDR3 here is CASSSGLANSYEQYF. The CDR3 bases are TGTGCCAGCAGCTCGGGACTAGCGAACTCCTACGAGCAGTACTTC. The whole variable domain, filled in from reference TRBV7-2 and TRBJ2-7, reads GAGVSQSPSNKVTEKGKDVELRCDPISGHTALYWYRQSLGQGLEFLIYFQGNSAPDKSGLPSDRFSAERTGGSVSTLTIQRTQQEDSAVYLCASSSGLANSYEQYFGPGTRLTVT.

V gene TRBV29-1 combines with J gene TRBJ1-1; TRBD1 aligns across 7 bases. There are 13 residues in the CDR3. V was clipped by 7 bases and J by 1 base; unmatched bases: 6. CDR1 SQVTM and CDR2 ANQGSEA come from the germline V gene. CDR3 DNA: TGCAGCGGCATGACAGGGCCGAACACTGAAGCTTTCTTT. Translation gives CSGMTGPNTEAFF.

This clone was observed a few times. The V and J genes are TRBV19 and TRBJ2-5, with D possibly being TRBD2 (5 bases). The CDR3 covers 14 residues. Germline V lookup: CDR1 LNHDA, CDR2 SQIVND (reference sequence). V lost 5 bases, J lost 8 bases, and 18 bases lay in between. Written as DNA, the CDR3 is TGTGCCAGTAGTTCCGAGACGGAGTCGGGAACCCAGTACTTC. Its translation is CASSSETESGTQYF.